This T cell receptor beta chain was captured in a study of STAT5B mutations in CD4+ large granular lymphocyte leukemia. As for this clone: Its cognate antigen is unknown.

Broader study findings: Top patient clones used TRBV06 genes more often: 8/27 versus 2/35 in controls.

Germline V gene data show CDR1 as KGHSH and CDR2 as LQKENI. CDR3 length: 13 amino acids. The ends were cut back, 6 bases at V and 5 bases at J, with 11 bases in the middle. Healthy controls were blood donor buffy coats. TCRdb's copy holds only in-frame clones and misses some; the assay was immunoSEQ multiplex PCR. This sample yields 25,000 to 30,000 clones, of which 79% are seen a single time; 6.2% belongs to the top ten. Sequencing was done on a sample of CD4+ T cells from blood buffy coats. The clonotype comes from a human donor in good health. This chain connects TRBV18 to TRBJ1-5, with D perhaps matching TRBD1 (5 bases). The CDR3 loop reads CASSGGGDQPQHF. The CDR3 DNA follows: TGTGCCAGCTCTGGGGGAGGGGATCAGCCCCAGCATTTT.